This T cell receptor beta chain was captured by sequencing in a study of blood T cell repertoires in COVID-19. Per the original methods: Reference gene primer amplification in the assay estimated nucleated cell counts. The assay was immunoSEQ multiplex PCR, and TCRdb's table has in-frame clones only and misses some. That table furnishes V, J and clone size, whereas the DNA furnished D and trimming. Of 81,000 or so clones in the sample, approximately 92% are singletons; the top ten hold approximately 6%. V lost 8 bases and J lost 5; bases outside the gene matches: 6. This CDR3 region has 13 residues. From germline, CDR1 is SGHTA and CDR2 FQGNSA.

This chain joins TRBV7-2 and TRBJ2-4; 7 positions match TRBD1. The sample taken for sequencing was peripheral blood. The origin of this receptor is a woman aged 55-75 years with active COVID-19. CDR3 residues: CASGDRDQNIQYF. For the CDR3, the DNA is TGTGCCAGCGGAGACAGGGACCAAAACATTCAGTACTTC.